Shown below are 19 T cell receptor beta chains from a single sample sequenced in a study of blood T cells in healthy people across ages (dated by TCRdb to the mid-2010s). Receptor amplification or capture employed 5' RACE. The sequencer was an Illumina HiSeq 2500. A second PCR of roughly 6 to 12 cycles was performed with a sample-barcoded 5' primer and a J-beta primer mix. Through fastp at Q25 and MiXCR, TCRdb rebuilt clones from the public reads, retaining in-frame beta chains. Rows matching on CDR3 protein sequence are summarized as one entry with the most common DNA and genes. Present in this sample are hundreds of thousands of distinct CDR3 sequences, roughly 43% of which were seen just once. About an eighth of the sample goes to the ten largest clones. The material sequenced was blood. Receptors originate from a man under 40 in good health.

This clonotype has just a few counts. This chain connects TRBV20-1 to TRBJ2-5; 10 bases match TRBD2. The DNA end lines up better with TRBJ2-7; the J call may be wrong. This CDR3 is 14 amino acids long. Germline V gives CDR1 DFQATT, CDR2 SNEGSKA (reference sequence). CDR3 amino acids: CSARASGGLDEQYF. In nucleotides, the CDR3 is TGCAGTGCTAGAGCTAGCGGGGGTTTAGACGAGCAGTACTTC.

The chain is built from TRBV7-9 and TRBJ2-3; 10 nucleotides line up with TRBD1. Germline loops: CDR1 SEHNR, CDR2 FQNEAQ (reference sequence). V dropped 5 bases and J dropped 1; count of bases not matched to a gene: 6. The CDR3 is 16 residues long. The CDR3 DNA reads TGTGCCAGCAGCGGGACAGGGGCGTTTGGCACAGATACGCAGTATTTT. Protein product: CASSGTGAFGTDTQYF.

The chain has TRBV20-1 and TRBJ2-7, with D perhaps TRBD1 (6 bases). With 4 bases removed from V and 7 bases from J, the gap between germline ends came to 20 bases. Germline CDR1 and CDR2: DFQATT and SNEGSKA (reference sequence). CDR3 length: 14 amino acids. In DNA form, the CDR3 reads TGCAGTGCTATCAGTGGGGGCCGGGCCTGGGAGCAGTACTTC. Its translation is CSAISGGRAWEQYF.

This chain connects TRBV5-1 to TRBJ1-2; D is possibly TRBD1 (6 bases). V was cut by 0 bases and J by 4 bases, with 13 bases left in between. CDR1 is SGHRS, CDR2 YFSETQ, per germline. The CDR3 has 15 residues. The CDR3 DNA is TGCGCCAGCAGCTTGGACGACAGGACCCTCTATGGCTACACCTTC. It specifies CASSLDDRTLYGYTF.

This clonotype turned up a few times. The rearrangement uses TRBV12-3 or TRBV12-4 and TRBJ2-3, with 7 bases matching TRBD1. The CDR3 sequence is 14 residues long. J gave up 5 bases and V 3 bases, and 5 bases lay outside the gene matches. In nucleotides, the CDR3 is TGTGCCAGCAGTTTCGAGGGGGCGGGAGATACGCAGTATTTT. Translated: CASSFEGAGDTQYF.

This clonotype has just a few counts. The V and J genes are TRBV11-2 and TRBJ2-1, with D perhaps TRBD2 (6 bases). Trimming took off 5 bases at V and 4 bases at J, with 15 bases between the two ends. This CDR3 comprises 15 residues. Germline values: CDR1 SGHAT, CDR2 FQNNGV. The CDR3 nucleotides are TGTGCCAGCAGCCTTTACCGGGACTTATACAATGAGCAGTTCTTC. Translation: CASSLYRDLYNEQFF. Full variable domain (outside the CDR3, taken from reference TRBV11-2 and TRBJ2-1): EAGVAQSPRYKIIEKRQSVAFWCNPISGHATLYWYQQILGQGPKLLIQFQNNGVVDDSQLPKDRFSAERLKGVDSTLKIQPAKLEDSAVYLCASSLYRDLYNEQFFGPGTRLTVL.

This clonotype was observed at least ten times. V is TRBV7-2 and J is TRBJ2-3, with D unresolved. CDR3 length: 12 amino acids. Germline loops: CDR1 SGHTA, CDR2 FQGNSA. V lost 2 bases and J lost 5, with 5 bases in between. CDR3: CASSLSEDTQYF. DNA for the CDR3: TGTGCCAGCAGCTTATCCGAAGATACGCAGTATTTT.

V gene TRBV2 combines with J gene TRBJ1-2; D possibly corresponds to TRBD1 (5 bases). This CDR3 has 15 residues. The germline V gene encodes CDR1 SNHLY and CDR2 FYNNEI. V was pared by 0 bases and J by 4 bases, with 12 bases between. The CDR3 DNA reads as TGTGCCAGCAGTGAAGCGCTTGCAGGGACCTATGGCTACACCTTC. Translation gives CASSEALAGTYGYTF.

In its sample, this clonotype was seen many times. The chain uses TRBV9 and TRBJ2-3; 7 bases agree with TRBD2. The junction had 6 bases not matched to a gene; V was cut back by 0 bases and J by 2 bases. CDR1 and CDR2 from the germline V gene are SGDLS and YYNGEE. The CDR3 has 16 residues. This CDR3 is CASSVVGGMTTDTQYF. In DNA, the CDR3 is TGTGCCAGCAGCGTAGTGGGGGGGATGACCACAGATACGCAGTATTTT. Full variable domain (outside the CDR3, taken from reference TRBV9 and TRBJ2-3): DSGVTQTPKHLITATGQRVTLRCSPRSGDLSVYWYQQSLDQGLQFLIQYYNGEERAKGNILERFSAQQFPDLHSELNLSSLELGDSALYFCASSVVGGMTTDTQYFGPGTRLTVL.

In this sample, this clonotype turned up a few times. The V and J genes are TRBV7-3 and TRBJ2-3, with 9 bases fitting TRBD2. The V gene's germline CDR1 is SGHTA and CDR2 FQGTGA. The CDR3 is made up of 16 amino acids. V dropped 1 base and J dropped 4; count of bases not matched to a gene: 6. Written as DNA, the CDR3 is TGTGCCAGCAGCTTAAGAGAAGCGGGGGGCCCAGATACGCAGTATTTT. It is translated as CASSLREAGGPDTQYF.

The chain combines TRBV10-3 with TRBJ1-2, with 9 bases that match TRBD1. J was trimmed by 5 bases and V by 3 bases; bases with no gene match: 4. The germline V gene has CDR1 ENHRY and CDR2 SYGVKD. This CDR3 spans 14 amino acids. The CDR3 spells CAISDPGQGYGYTF. CDR3 nucleotide sequence: TGTGCCATCAGTGATCCGGGACAGGGATATGGCTACACCTTC.

The CDR3 nucleotides are TGCGCCAGCAGCCAGACCCGGGACCCCGGGGAGCTGTTTTTT. Its protein product is CASSQTRDPGELFF. The genes are TRBV4-1 and TRBJ2-2; D may match TRBD1 or TRBD2 (5 bases each). Deletions cut 3 bases from V and 6 bases from J, with 11 bases between. Germline V CDR1 and CDR2: MGHRA, YSYEKL. CDR3 size: 14 residues.

This chain joins TRBV27 and TRBJ1-2; D possibly corresponds to TRBD1 (6 bases). The CDR3 runs 13 residues. Germline assignment: CDR1 MNHEY and CDR2 SMNVEV (reference sequence). Between the trimmed V and J ends, which lost 6 bases and 5 bases, there was a span of 13 bases. The CDR3 spells CASRGGQEYGYTF. The CDR3, as DNA: TGTGCCAGCAGGGGGGGGCAGGAGTATGGCTACACCTTC.

V gene TRBV5-1 combines with J gene TRBJ2-5; D may be TRBD1 (5 bases). The CDR3 has 14 amino acids. Germline CDR1 reads SGHRS; CDR2 reads YFSETQ. The ends were cut back, 0 bases at V and 4 bases at J, with 10 bases in the middle. This CDR3 reads CASSLDERGETQYF. The CDR3 nucleotides are TGCGCCAGCAGCTTGGATGAAAGGGGAGAGACCCAGTACTTC. Drawing the rest from reference TRBV5-1 and TRBJ2-5, the complete variable domain is KAGVTQTPRYLIKTRGQQVTLSCSPISGHRSVSWYQQTPGQGLQFLFEYFSETQRNKGNFPGRFSGRQFSNSRSEMNVSTLELGDSALYLCASSLDERGETQYFGPGTRLLVL.

This clonotype was counted only a few times. The CDR3 nucleotides read TGTGCCAGCTCACCACAGACCGGGACAAGCACAGATACGCAGTATTTT. It yields the protein CASSPQTGTSTDTQYF. The rearrangement uses TRBV18 and TRBJ2-3; TRBD1 is a possible D gene (6 bases). With 1 base removed from V and 0 bases from J, the gap between germline ends came to 11 bases. CDR1 and CDR2 from the germline V gene are KGHSH and LQKENI. This CDR3 contains 16 residues.

This clonotype was counted a few times. The genes are TRBV9 and TRBJ2-1, with TRBD1 matching 9 bases. The J segment lost 2 bases and the V segment lost 3 bases, leaving 3 bases of the junction unmatched. This CDR3 contains 15 residues. CDR1 SGDLS and CDR2 YYNGEE come from the germline V gene. The CDR3 reads CASSAGQGTYNEQFF. DNA for the CDR3: TGTGCCAGCAGCGCCGGACAGGGGACCTACAATGAGCAGTTCTTC.

The chain has TRBV7-6 and TRBJ2-3, with unresolved D. This CDR3 is built from 14 residues. Germline values: CDR1 SGHVS, CDR2 FNYEAQ. V shed 1 base and J shed 2 bases, with 7 bases lying between them. DNA for the CDR3: TGTGCCAGCAGCTTAGGGGCGAACACAGATACGCAGTATTTT. Translated, it gives CASSLGANTDTQYF. The entire variable domain, with the rest obtained from reference TRBV7-6 and TRBJ2-3, is as follows: GAGVSQSPRYKVTKRGQDVALRCDPISGHVSLYWYRQALGQGPEFLTYFNYEAQQDKSGLPNDRFSAERPEGSISTLTIQRTEQRDSAMYRCASSLGANTDTQYFGPGTRLTVL.

This clonotype turned up a few times. The chain links TRBV7-9 to TRBJ2-7; no reliable D call. Trimming left V 5 bases short and J 2 bases short, with 16 bases between. The germline gives CDR1 SEHNR, CDR2 FQNEAQ (reference sequence). The CDR3 totals 15 residues. The CDR3 sequence is CASSPRRGSTYEQYF. The CDR3 bases are TGTGCCAGCAGCCCCAGACGCGGCAGTACCTACGAGCAGTACTTC.

The chain carries TRBV29-1 and TRBJ1-3, with D perhaps TRBD1 (5 bases). The V and J ends lost 4 bases and 4 bases respectively, with 5 bases between them. This CDR3 comprises 11 residues. From germline, CDR1 is SQVTM and CDR2 ANQGSEA. The CDR3 region is CSVGDGNTIYF. CDR3 DNA sequence: TGCAGCGTTGGGGACGGAAACACCATATATTTT.